The rows below give T cell receptor beta chains drawn from one sample of a study of cytomegalovirus exposure and HLA in healthy donors. Assay used: immunoSEQ multiplex PCR; TCRdb lists only in-frame clones, some missing. This table has around 210,000 clones, roughly 84% appearing once. The material sequenced was PBMCs. Source of these receptors: a man in his forties or fifties in good health and CMV-seronegative. The CDR3 runs from the conserved cysteine through the conserved F or W. D genes are given only for firm matches. Size is stated for part of the rows, as once, few or many counts, or as a class when the clone is expanded.

TRBJ2-2	NA	TRBV18	NA	TGTGCCAGCTCACCCTCGAACACCGGGGAGCTGTTTTTT	CASSPSNTGELFF
TRBJ2-4	TRBD2	TRBV7-9	NA	TGTGCCAGCAGCTTCGAGGGACTAGCGGGAGGCTTCGGCAAAAACATTCAGTACTTC	CASSFEGLAGGFGKNIQYF
TRBJ1-1	NA	TRBV5-1	few	TGCGCCAGCAGCTTGGAGCGGGGGAACACTGAAGCTTTCTTT	CASSLERGNTEAFF
TRBJ2-7	NA	TRBV21-1	NA	TGTGCCAGCAGCAAAGTAGACAGGGGCCACGAGCAGTACTTC	CASSKVDRGHEQYF
TRBJ1-5	NA	TRBV10-3	once	TGTGCCACCGTCGGGGGGCCGCGTCAGCCCCAGCATTTT	CATVGGPRQPQHF
TRBJ2-5	TRBD2	TRBV10-2	NA	TGCGCCAGCAGTGTGGCTAGCGGACCCCAAGAGACCCAGTACTTC	CASSVASGPQETQYF
TRBJ2-7	TRBD2	TRBV4-1	NA	TGCGCCAGCAGCCAAGATCCGACTAGCGGGAGGCCCAACTACGAGCAGTACTTC	CASSQDPTSGRPNYEQYF
TRBJ2-1	TRBD2	TRBV28	few	TGTGCCAGCAGCGTCCTTAGGACTAGCGGGAGCAATGAGCAGTTCTTC	CASSVLRTSGSNEQFF
TRBJ2-1	NA	TRBV4-1	NA	TGCGCCAGCAGCCAAGTGGGGGCGACCTACAATGAGCAGTTCTTC	CASSQVGATYNEQFF
TRBJ2-7	NA	TRBV4-1	few	TGCGCCAGCAGCCCAAACCCGGGGGGCGGGAGCTCCTACGAGCAGTACTTC	CASSPNPGGGSSYEQYF
TRBJ2-6	NA	TRBV11-3	once	TGTGCCAGCAGCGGAAGAGACAGAAACTCTGGGGCCAACGTCCTGACTTTC	CASSGRDRNSGANVLTF